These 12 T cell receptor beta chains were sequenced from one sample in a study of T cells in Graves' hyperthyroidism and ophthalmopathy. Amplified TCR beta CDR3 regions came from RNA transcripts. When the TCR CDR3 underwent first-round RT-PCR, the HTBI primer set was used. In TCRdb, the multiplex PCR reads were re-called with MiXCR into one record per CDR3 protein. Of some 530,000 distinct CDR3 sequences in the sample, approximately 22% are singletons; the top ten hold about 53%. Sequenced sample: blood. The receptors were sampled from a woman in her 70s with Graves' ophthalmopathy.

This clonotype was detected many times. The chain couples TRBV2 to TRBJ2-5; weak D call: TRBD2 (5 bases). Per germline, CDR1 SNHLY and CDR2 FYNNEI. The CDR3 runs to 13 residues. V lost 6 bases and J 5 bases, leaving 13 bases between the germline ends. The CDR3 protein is CASRSTGGETQYF. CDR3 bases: TGTGCCAGCAGGTCCACGGGCGGGGAGACCCAGTACTTC.

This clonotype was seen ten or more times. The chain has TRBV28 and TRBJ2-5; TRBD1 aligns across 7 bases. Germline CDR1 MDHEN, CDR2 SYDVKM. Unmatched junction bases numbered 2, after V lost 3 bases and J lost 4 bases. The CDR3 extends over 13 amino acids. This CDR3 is CASSLSGGETQYF. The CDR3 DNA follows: TGTGCCAGCAGTTTGTCAGGGGGAGAGACCCAGTACTTC.

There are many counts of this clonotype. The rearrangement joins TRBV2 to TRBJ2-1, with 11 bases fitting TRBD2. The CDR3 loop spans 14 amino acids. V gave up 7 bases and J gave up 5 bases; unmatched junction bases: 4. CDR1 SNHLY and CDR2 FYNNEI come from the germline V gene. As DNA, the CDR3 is TGTGCCAGCAATCTAGCGGGAGGAGACAATGAGCAGTTCTTC. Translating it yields CASNLAGGDNEQFF.

CDR3 bases: TGTGCCAGCAGAGCCCTAAGAAGGGATTCACCCCTCCACTTT. Protein product: CASRALRRDSPLHF. This chain links TRBV2 with TRBJ1-6, with no clear D. Germline loops: CDR1 SNHLY, CDR2 FYNNEI. The CDR3 consists of 14 residues. V was trimmed by 6 bases and J by 8 bases, leaving 14 bases between them.

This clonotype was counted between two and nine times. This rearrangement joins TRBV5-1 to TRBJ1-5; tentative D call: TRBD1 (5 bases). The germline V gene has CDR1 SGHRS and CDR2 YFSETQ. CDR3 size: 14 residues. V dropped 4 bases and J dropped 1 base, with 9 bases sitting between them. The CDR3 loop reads CASSTGGSNQPQHF. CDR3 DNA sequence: TGCGCCAGCAGCACCGGGGGGAGCAATCAGCCCCAGCATTTT.

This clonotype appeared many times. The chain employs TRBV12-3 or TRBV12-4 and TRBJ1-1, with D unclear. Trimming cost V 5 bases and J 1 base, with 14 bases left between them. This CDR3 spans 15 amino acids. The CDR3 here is CASSPAGGGNTEAFF. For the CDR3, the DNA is TGTGCCAGCAGTCCGGCGGGAGGAGGGAACACTGAAGCTTTCTTT.

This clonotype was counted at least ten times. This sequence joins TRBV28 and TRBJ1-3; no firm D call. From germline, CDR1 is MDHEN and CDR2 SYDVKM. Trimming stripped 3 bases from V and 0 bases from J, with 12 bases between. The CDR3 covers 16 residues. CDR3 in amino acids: CASSFPGRNSGNTIYF. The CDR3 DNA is TGTGCCAGCAGTTTCCCTGGACGCAACTCTGGAAACACCATATATTTT.

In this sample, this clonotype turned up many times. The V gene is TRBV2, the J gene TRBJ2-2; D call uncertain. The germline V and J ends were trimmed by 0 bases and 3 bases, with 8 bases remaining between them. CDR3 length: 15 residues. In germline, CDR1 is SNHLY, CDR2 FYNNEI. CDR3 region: CASSEAGRYTGELFF. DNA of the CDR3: TGTGCCAGCAGTGAAGCGGGTCGGTACACCGGGGAGCTGTTTTTT.

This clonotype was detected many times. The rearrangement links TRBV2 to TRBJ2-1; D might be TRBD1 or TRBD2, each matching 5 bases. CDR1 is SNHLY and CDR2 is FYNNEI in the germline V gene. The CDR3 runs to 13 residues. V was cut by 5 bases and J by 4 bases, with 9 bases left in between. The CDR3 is CASSYGTYNEQFF. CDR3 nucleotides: TGTGCCAGCAGTTACGGGACGTACAATGAGCAGTTCTTC.

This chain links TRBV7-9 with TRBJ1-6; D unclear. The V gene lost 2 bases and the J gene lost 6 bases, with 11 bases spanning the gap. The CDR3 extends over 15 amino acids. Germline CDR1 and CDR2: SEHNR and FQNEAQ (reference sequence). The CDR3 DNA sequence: TGTGCCAGCAGCTTAAGCAGGTCGGCTAATTCACCCCTCCACTTT. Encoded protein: CASSLSRSANSPLHF.

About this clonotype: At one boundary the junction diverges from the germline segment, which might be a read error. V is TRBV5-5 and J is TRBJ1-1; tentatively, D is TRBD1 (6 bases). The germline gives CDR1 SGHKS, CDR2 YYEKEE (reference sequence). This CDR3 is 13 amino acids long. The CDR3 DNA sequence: TGTGCCAGCACCTTGGACAGTTTCACTGAAGCTTTCTTT. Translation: CASTLDSFTEAFF. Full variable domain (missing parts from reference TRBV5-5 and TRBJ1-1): DAGVTQSPTHLIKTRGQQVTLRCSPISGHKSVSWYQQVLGQGPQFIFQYYEKEERGRGNFPDRFSARQFPNYSSELNVNALLLGDSALYLCASTLDSFTEAFFGQGTRLTVV.

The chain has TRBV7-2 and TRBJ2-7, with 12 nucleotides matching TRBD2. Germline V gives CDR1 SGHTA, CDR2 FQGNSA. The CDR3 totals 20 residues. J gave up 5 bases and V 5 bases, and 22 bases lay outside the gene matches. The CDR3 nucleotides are TGTGCCAGCAGCAAAGGACAGCCCGGGATTACTAGCGGGAGGCTCCACGAGCAGTACTTC. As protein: CASSKGQPGITSGRLHEQYF.